This is a list of T cell receptor beta chains from one sample in a study of control samples from healthy donors and cancer patients. The assay was immunoSEQ multiplex PCR, and TCRdb's table has in-frame clones only and misses some. The table records under 200,000 clones, 80% to 95% of them present only once. Sequences were obtained from blood. The receptors here all came from a woman aged 55 to 70 in good health. CDR3s include the opening cysteine and the closing phenylalanine or tryptophan. Fields, in order: clone size, D gene, J gene, V gene, CDR3 protein, CDR3 DNA. A D gene is named only where the DNA matches it firmly. The listing skips clone size in some rows; elsewhere it reads once, few, many or a size class.

>-|-|TRBJ1-4|TRBV5-1
CASSLGRGGGSEKLFF
TGCGCCAGCAGCTTGGGTCGTGGAGGAGGGAGTGAAAAACTGTTTTTT
>-|-|TRBJ2-7|TRBV21-1
CASKAPRQGHLGEQYF
TGTGCCAGCAAAGCCCCGAGACAGGGCCACTTAGGAGAGCAGTACTTC
>-|-|TRBJ1-3|TRBV19
CAVGRAGEYSGNTIYF
TGTGCCGTGGGCCGGGCAGGGGAATACTCTGGAAACACCATATATTTT
>-|-|TRBJ1-2|TRBV7-3
CASSQTGIHGYTF
TGTGCCAGCAGCCAGACAGGAATCCATGGCTACACCTTC
>-|TRBD1|TRBJ2-7|TRBV19
CASSIWQGASEQYF
TGTGCCAGTAGTATATGGCAGGGGGCGTCCGAGCAGTACTTC
>-|TRBD1|TRBJ1-2|TRBV11-2
CASSRPTGGSYTF
TGTGCCAGCAGCCGACCGACAGGGGGCAGCTACACCTTC
>-|-|TRBJ2-7|TRBV4-3
CASSQVWAPLGAGPSYEQYF
TGCGCCAGCAGCCAAGTGTGGGCACCCTTGGGGGCGGGGCCATCCTACGAGCAGTACTTC
>-|TRBD1|TRBJ2-5|TRBV9
CASTRNRGPQETQYF
TGTGCCAGCACCCGTAATAGGGGGCCCCAAGAGACCCAGTACTTC
>-|TRBD1|TRBJ2-7|TRBV5-6
CASSRDRSYEQYF
TGTGCCAGCAGCAGGGACAGATCCTACGAGCAGTACTTC
>-|-|TRBJ1-2|TRBV28
CASNPGGTYGYTF
TGTGCCAGCAATCCCGGGGGTACCTATGGCTACACCTTC
>-|-|TRBJ2-7|TRBV5-1
CASSLGGETYEQYF
TGCGCCAGCAGCTTGGGTGGGGAAACCTACGAGCAGTACTTC
>-|-|TRBJ1-5|TRBV7-2
CASSLAGHQPQHF
TGTGCCAGCAGCTTAGCGGGGCATCAGCCCCAGCATTTT
>-|-|TRBJ1-3|TRBV18
CASSPLEGSGNTIYF
TGTGCCAGCTCCCCACTCGAGGGCAGTGGAAACACCATATATTTT
>-|TRBD2|TRBJ2-3|TRBV5-6
CASSLGASGGRTDTQYF
TGTGCCAGCAGCTTGGGGGCGAGCGGGGGCCGCACAGATACGCAGTATTTT
>-|-|TRBJ1-3|TRBV30
CAWRSSGNTIYF
TGTGCCTGGAGATCCTCTGGAAACACCATATATTTT
>-|TRBD1|TRBJ1-3|TRBV4-1
CASSQDRGQSSGNTIYF
TGCGCCAGCAGCCAAGATCGGGGACAGTCCTCTGGAAACACCATATATTTT
>-|-|TRBJ1-1|TRBV6-6
CASSPMGNTEAFF
TGTGCCAGCAGCCCCATGGGGAACACTGAAGCTTTCTTT
>-|-|TRBJ1-5|TRBV19
CASSERGDQPQHF
TGTGCCAGTAGTGAGAGGGGCGATCAGCCCCAGCATTTT
>once|-|TRBJ2-1|TRBV11-1
CASSFQGYNEQFF
TGTGCCAGCAGCTTCCAGGGCTACAATGAGCAGTTCTTC
>-|-|TRBJ2-3|TRBV5-6
CASSLGRDRATDTQYF
TGTGCCAGCAGCTTGGGGAGGGACAGAGCCACAGATACGCAGTATTTT
>-|-|TRBJ1-1|TRBV5-1
CASSSHPGDTEAFF
TGCGCCAGCAGCTCCCACCCAGGGGACACTGAAGCTTTCTTT
>-|-|TRBJ2-2|TRBV4-3
CASSQGAVGSYTGELFF
TGCGCCAGCAGCCAAGGGGCAGTGGGTTCCTACACCGGGGAGCTGTTTTTT
>-|-|TRBJ2-2|TRBV6-8
CASSGQTGVTGELFF
TGTGCCAGCAGTGGACAGACGGGAGTTACCGGGGAGCTGTTTTTT
>-|-|TRBJ2-3|TRBV27
CASSFFPGVSGSTDTQYF
TGTGCCAGCAGTTTCTTTCCAGGGGTTAGCGGAAGCACAGATACGCAGTATTTT
>-|-|TRBJ1-2|TRBV6-5
CASSYSGGRYGYTF
TGTGCCAGCAGTTACTCGGGGGGTCGGTATGGCTACACCTTC
>-|-|TRBJ2-5|TRBV7-2
CASSHSGQEKYQETQYF
TGTGCCAGCAGCCACTCAGGCCAGGAGAAGTACCAAGAGACCCAGTACTTC
>-|-|TRBJ2-7|TRBV6-4
CASSPQGKVGEQYF
TGTGCCAGCAGTCCACAGGGAAAAGTCGGCGAGCAGTACTTC
>-|TRBD1|TRBJ2-7|TRBV7-9
CASSLVVWTGDSYEQYF
TGTGCCAGCAGCTTAGTTGTGTGGACAGGTGATTCCTACGAGCAGTACTTC
>-|TRBD2|TRBJ2-3|TRBV5-1
CASRPELAGLRTDTQYF
TGCGCCAGCAGACCGGAGCTAGCGGGGTTACGCACAGATACGCAGTATTTT
>-|TRBD1|TRBJ1-2|TRBV6-1
CASSDPADARGDKMGGYTF
TGTGCCAGCAGTGACCCTGCCGATGCCAGGGGGGACAAGATGGGTGGCTACACCTTC
>-|TRBD2|TRBJ2-5|TRBV25-1
CASSDPGLAGKETQYF
TGTGCCAGCAGTGACCCGGGACTAGCGGGGAAAGAGACCCAGTACTTC
>-|TRBD2|TRBJ2-5|TRBV6-2/TRBV6-3
CASGYGGIQETQYF
TGTGCCAGCGGTTACGGGGGGATACAAGAGACCCAGTACTTC
>-|-|TRBJ1-1|TRBV9
CASSVEGARNTEAFF
TGTGCCAGCAGCGTAGAAGGGGCCCGGAACACTGAAGCTTTCTTT
>few|-|TRBJ2-5|TRBV7-8
CASSSGGLREPVGETQYF
TGTGCCAGCAGCTCAGGAGGGCTCAGGGAACCTGTGGGAGAGACCCAGTACTTC
>-|-|TRBJ2-2|TRBV29-1
CSVGPRSGELFF
TGCAGCGTAGGGCCTCGTTCCGGGGAGCTGTTTTTT
>-|-|TRBJ1-6|TRBV4-1
CASSQVPGHYNSPLHF
TGCGCCAGCAGCCAAGTCCCGGGACATTATAATTCACCCCTCCACTTT
>-|-|TRBJ1-3|TRBV1
CTSSQPFNRDRAKGANTIYF
TGCACCAGCAGCCAACCCTTCAACCGGGACAGGGCAAAAGGCGCAAACACCATATATTTT